The 10 T cell receptor beta chains reported below all come from one sample, sequenced in a study of T cell clonotyping in hematopoietic cell transplantation. Method: immunoSEQ multiplex PCR; TCRdb's copy keeps in-frame clones and lacks some. The sample consists of approximately 42,000 clones, about 96% of them appearing once. The sequenced sample was peripheral blood mononuclear cells. The receptors were gathered from a man aged 30 to 45 in good health. Some clones in this sample may be carry-over from other donors' samples.

J is TRBJ2-3 and V is TRBV7-2; tentative D call: TRBD2 (6 bases). This CDR3 spans 13 amino acids. CDR1 and CDR2 (germline): SGHTA, FQGNSA. V shed 3 bases and J shed 7 bases, with 11 bases lying between them. Here the CDR3 DNA reads TGTGCCAGCAGCTTCGGGGGAGGTCATACGCAGTATTTT. It is translated as CASSFGGGHTQYF.

Turning to this clone: The germline gene is not matched at one end of the junction; a read error may be the cause. The chain employs TRBV6-5 and TRBJ2-2, with TRBD1 as a possible D gene (5 bases). CDR1 and CDR2 from the germline V gene are MNHEY and SVGAGI. The length of the CDR3 is 13 residues. CDR3 nucleotides: TGTGCCAGCAGTTCGACAGTCACCGAGGAGCTGTTTTTT. Encoded protein: CASSSTVTEELFF.

The chain recombines TRBV25-1 with TRBJ2-2; possibly TRBD1 or TRBD2 for D (5 bases each). The V and J ends lost 6 bases and 1 base respectively, with 12 bases between them. Germline V gene lookup returns CDR1 MGHDK and CDR2 SYGVNS. The CDR3 is 15 amino acids. CDR3 nucleotide sequence: TGTGCCAGCAGGGAACCAGGGAGGAACACCGGGGAGCTGTTTTTT. Translation gives CASREPGRNTGELFF.

The chain uses TRBV7-9 and TRBJ1-4, with 7 bases matching TRBD1. V was pared by 0 bases and J by 6 bases, with 4 bases of the junction left unmatched. CDR3 length equals 15 residues. In germline, CDR1 is SEHNR, CDR2 FQNEAQ (reference sequence). The CDR3 here is CASSLAGGRDEKLFF. The CDR3, as DNA: TGTGCCAGCAGCTTAGCAGGGGGCAGGGATGAAAAACTGTTTTTT.

V and J are TRBV11-3 and TRBJ2-3; D might be TRBD1 (6 bases). Germline V gives CDR1 SGHNT, CDR2 YENEEA. V lost 3 bases and J 2 bases, leaving 12 bases between the germline ends. This CDR3 contains 15 residues. CDR3 residues: CASSFEQGTTDTQYF. Written as DNA, the CDR3 is TGTGCCAGCAGCTTCGAACAGGGAACCACAGATACGCAGTATTTT.

V is TRBV2 and J is TRBJ1-2; D remains ambiguous. The CDR3 contains 15 residues. Trimming left V 3 bases short and J 2 bases short, with 13 bases between. Germline V lookup: CDR1 SNHLY, CDR2 FYNNEI. In DNA, the CDR3 is TGTGCCAGCAGTGACCACGTCAGCATAAACTATGGCTACACCTTC. This codes for CASSDHVSINYGYTF.

The V gene is TRBV10-2, the J gene TRBJ2-3; TRBD2 matches at 12 bases. The ends lost 5 bases at V and 6 bases at J; junction bases unmatched: 15. CDR1 is WSHSY, CDR2 SAAADI, per germline. This CDR3 comprises 18 residues. As DNA, the CDR3 is TGCGCCAGCAGTCACGGAATAAGACTAGCGGGGGTAGGGGATACGCAGTATTTT. This sequence encodes CASSHGIRLAGVGDTQYF.

The V call is TRBV9, the J call TRBJ2-1; 13 bases align to TRBD2. In germline, CDR1 is SGDLS, CDR2 YYNGEE. Trimming removed 3 bases from V and 8 bases from J; junction bases left unmatched: 11. This CDR3 region has 17 residues. The CDR3 DNA reads as TGTGCCAGCAGCGCGGGGAGAACTAGCGGGAGGGACTATGAGCAGTTCTTC. It is translated as CASSAGRTSGRDYEQFF.

The gene calls are TRBV6-5 and TRBJ1-4, with 7 positions matching TRBD1. With 4 bases clipped from V and 7 bases from J, the junction kept 6 bases outside the gene matches. Germline V gene data show CDR1 as MNHEY and CDR2 as SVGAGI. This CDR3 contains 14 residues. The CDR3 sequence: CASSLTGEGEKLFF. CDR3 bases: TGTGCCAGCAGTTTAACAGGGGAGGGTGAAAAACTGTTTTTT.

This clone has a single count. V usage is TRBV4-1 and J usage is TRBJ2-1, with TRBD1 as a possible D gene (5 bases). This CDR3 region has 16 residues. Germline assignment: CDR1 MGHRA and CDR2 YSYEKL. V gave up 1 base and J gave up 4 bases, with 14 bases separating them. The CDR3 sequence is CASSQVAQGPYNEQFF. CDR3 sequence (DNA): TGCGCCAGCAGCCAAGTCGCTCAGGGTCCATACAATGAGCAGTTCTTC.